This TCR beta chain was found in a study of T cells in Graves' hyperthyroidism and ophthalmopathy. The study's findings and limits: Most thyroid clonotypes with frequency above 0.001 were detected in blood. In the analysis, a 13 V-J model separated ophthalmopathy from stable hyperthyroidism. Model predictions of ophthalmopathy came a median roughly 6.4 months before onset.

Authors of the study amplified TCR beta CDR3 regions from RNA transcripts. A first-round RT-PCR of the TCR CDR3 used the HTBI primer set. TCRdb reprocessed the multiplex PCR reads via MiXCR and lists one record per CDR3 protein. The profile covers more than 550,000 distinct CDR3 sequences, with roughly 45% appearing a single time and less than 9% taken by the ten largest. This clonotype was observed once. Its target is unknown. The CDR3 spans 15 residues. Trimming took 7 bases from V and 1 from J; bases not matched to a gene: 9. Germline values: CDR1 SEHNR, CDR2 FQNEAQ (reference sequence). V usage is TRBV7-9 and J usage is TRBJ1-1, with TRBD1 matching 7 bases. Sequenced: peripheral blood or thyroid tissue (not recorded which). This receptor was obtained from an adult man with Graves' disease, either hyperthyroidism or ophthalmopathy (not recorded which). In DNA form, the CDR3 reads TGTGCCAGCATCAAGACAGGGCCGACGAACACTGAAGCTTTCTTT. Amino acids: CASIKTGPTNTEAFF. The full variable domain, its missing parts supplied by reference TRBV7-9 and TRBJ1-1, is DTGVSQNPRHKITKRGQNVTFRCDPISEHNRLYWYRQTLGQGPEFLTYFQNEAQLEKSRLLSDRFSAERPKGSFSTLEIQRTEQGDSAMYLCASIKTGPTNTEAFFGQGTRLTVV.